The T cell receptor (beta chain) under discussion was sequenced for a study of T cells after yellow fever vaccination. CDR3 length: 16 amino acids. Trimming cost V 6 bases and J 8 bases, with 23 bases left between them. Germline CDR1 reads MNHEY; CDR2 reads SVGEGT. Template switching by 5'RACE produced TCR cDNA, adding a universal primer site and UMIs. TCRdb re-called the 5' RACE reads with MiXCR, one entry per CDR3 protein. The data contain hundreds of thousands of distinct CDR3 sequences, approximately 13% of them singletons. Study-level findings and limits: Researchers noted that a small share of clonotypes showed up in both CD4 and CD8 compartments. Detected again after the booster were most primary-vaccination clones, at about 96% CD4 and 80% to 90% CD8. There was a possibility that FACS-sorted repertoires contained abundant clonotypes contaminating from the bulk population.

This clonotype was counted between two and nine times. What it recognizes is unknown. Specimen: PBMCs, collected on the day of the yellow fever booster vaccination. This sequence joins TRBV6-2 or TRBV6-3 and TRBJ2-1; tentatively, D is TRBD1 (6 bases). The TCR originated in a man aged 30-40 years who received the YFV17D yellow fever vaccine. CDR3 loop: CASSPQGQGLFDEQFF. The DNA for the CDR3 is TGTGCCAGCAGCCCTCAGGGGCAGGGATTATTCGATGAGCAGTTCTTC.